This is a list of T cell receptor beta chains from one sample in a study of beta chain features in type 1 diabetes. TCRdb's copy holds only in-frame clones and misses some; the assay was immunoSEQ multiplex PCR. The table records almost 350,000 clones, around 9.7% of them present only once. Sequenced sample: central memory CD4+ T cells from blood. Receptors originate from a man aged 25 to 40 with type 1 diabetes. The CDR3 runs from the conserved cysteine through the conserved F or W. A D gene is named only where the DNA matches it firmly. Clone size is not always given. Where it is, it says once, few, many or a class for expanded clones.

CDR3nt | CDR3aa | d_gene | v_gene | abundance | j_gene
TGTGCCAGCAGCGACCGGACAGTTCAAGAGACCCAGTACTTC | CASSDRTVQETQYF | . | TRBV7-8 | . | TRBJ2-5
TGCAGCGTTGAGGTCGCGCCCTCCATCTACAATGAGCAGTTCTTC | CSVEVAPSIYNEQFF | . | TRBV29-1 | few | TRBJ2-1
TGTGCCAGCAGCGGCCGAGACAGGCACCTCAGGGCTTCTAATTCACCCCTCCACTTT | CASSGRDRHLRASNSPLHF | . | TRBV21-1 | few | TRBJ1-6
TGTGCCAGCAGTCCCCGGGACAGGGTAGGGGAAAAACTGTTTTTT | CASSPRDRVGEKLFF | TRBD1 | TRBV28 | . | TRBJ1-4
TGCGCCAGCAGCTGGCCTGAGCGGCAAGAGACCCAGTACTTC | CASSWPERQETQYF | . | TRBV4-3 | . | TRBJ2-5
TGCGCCAGCAGCTTGGGTCCGGGGTCGGCCACTGAAGCTTTCTTT | CASSLGPGSATEAFF | . | TRBV5-1 | few | TRBJ1-1
TGTGCCAGCAGCTGGGGGACAGGGGGAAAAAACATTCAGTACTTC | CASSWGTGGKNIQYF | TRBD1 | TRBV7-8 | . | TRBJ2-4
TGTGCCAGCAGACCACAGGGGTTCGGGGAGCTGTTTTTT | CASRPQGFGELFF | TRBD1 | TRBV7-9 | few | TRBJ2-2
TGTGCCAGTATCGCAGGGGCAGGGGCCAACGTCCTGACTTTC | CASIAGAGANVLTF | . | TRBV19 | . | TRBJ2-6
TGCAGCGTCTCAGGACAGGGCCCCTATGGCTACACCTTC | CSVSGQGPYGYTF | TRBD1 | TRBV29-1 | few | TRBJ1-2
TGCGCCAGCAGCCAAGATCTTGTGGGTACCGGCACCGGGGAGCTGTTTTTT | CASSQDLVGTGTGELFF | . | TRBV4-3 | . | TRBJ2-2
TGTGCCAGCAGCTTAGTGGGGGATCGACAAGAGACCCAGTACTTC | CASSLVGDRQETQYF | . | TRBV7-2 | . | TRBJ2-5
TGTGCCAGTAGTACAGGGACAGGATTAAGCAATGAGCAGTTCTTC | CASSTGTGLSNEQFF | TRBD1 | TRBV19 | few | TRBJ2-1